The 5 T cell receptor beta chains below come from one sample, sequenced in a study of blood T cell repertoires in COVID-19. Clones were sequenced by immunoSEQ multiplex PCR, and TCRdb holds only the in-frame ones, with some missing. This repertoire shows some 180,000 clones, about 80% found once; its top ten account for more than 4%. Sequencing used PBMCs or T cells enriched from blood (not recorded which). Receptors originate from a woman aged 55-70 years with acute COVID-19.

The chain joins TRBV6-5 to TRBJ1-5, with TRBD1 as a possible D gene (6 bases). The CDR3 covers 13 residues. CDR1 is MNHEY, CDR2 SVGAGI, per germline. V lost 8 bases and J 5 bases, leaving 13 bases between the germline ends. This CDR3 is CASQRGQYQPQHF. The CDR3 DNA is TGTGCCAGCCAACGAGGACAGTATCAGCCCCAGCATTTT.

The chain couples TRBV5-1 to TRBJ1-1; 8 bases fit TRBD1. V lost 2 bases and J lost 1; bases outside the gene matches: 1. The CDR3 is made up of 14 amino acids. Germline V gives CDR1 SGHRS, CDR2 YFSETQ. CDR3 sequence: CASSFGQGNTEAFF. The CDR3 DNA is TGCGCCAGCAGCTTCGGACAGGGGAACACTGAAGCTTTCTTT.

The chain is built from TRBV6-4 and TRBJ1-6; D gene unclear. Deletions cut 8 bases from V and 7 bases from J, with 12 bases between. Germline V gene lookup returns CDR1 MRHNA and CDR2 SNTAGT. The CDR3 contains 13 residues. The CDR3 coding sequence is TGTGCCAGCGCTCCGGCAGGCAATTCACCCCTCCACTTT. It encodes CASAPAGNSPLHF.

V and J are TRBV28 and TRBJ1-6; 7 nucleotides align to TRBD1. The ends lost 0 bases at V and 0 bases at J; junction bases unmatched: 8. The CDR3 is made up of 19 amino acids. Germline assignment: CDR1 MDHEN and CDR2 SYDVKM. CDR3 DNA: TGTGCCAGCAGTTTATGGGCACCGACAGGGAACTCCTATAATTCACCCCTCCACTTT. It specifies CASSLWAPTGNSYNSPLHF.

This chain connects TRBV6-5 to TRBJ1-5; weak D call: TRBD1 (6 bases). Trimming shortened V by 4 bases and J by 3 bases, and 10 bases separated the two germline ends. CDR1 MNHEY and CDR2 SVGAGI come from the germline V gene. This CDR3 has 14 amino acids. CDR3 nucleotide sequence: TGTGCCAGCAGTTTCGGACAGTACAATCAGCCCCAGCATTTT. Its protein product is CASSFGQYNQPQHF.